A selection of T cell receptor beta chains follows, all from one sample in a study of OX40 agonist ivuxolimab in advanced cancers. Repertoires were generated with immunoSEQ multiplex PCR, while TCRdb's copy carries only in-frame clones and drops some. The sample lists fewer than 85,000 clones, roughly 89% occurring once. The sequencing here drew on CD4+ or CD8+ T cells sorted from blood, taken in a trial of the OX40 agonist ivuxolimab. The source of these receptors is an adult with an advanced solid tumor such as melanoma, head and neck, liver or kidney cancer. Each CDR3 is given with its conserved first and last residue. The order of the fields is J gene, V gene, CDR3 protein.

TRBJ2-7	TRBV18	CASSLSLSEQYF
TRBJ1-2	TRBV15	CATSRDLTVNYGYTF
TRBJ1-5	TRBV7-7	CASSRGPNQPQHF
TRBJ1-4	TRBV29-1	CSATGQGAEKLFF
TRBJ2-3	TRBV11-2	CASSPGGAPDTQYF
TRBJ1-5	TRBV19	CASSMEGNQPQHF
TRBJ2-2	TRBV7-2	CASSSPGGPTGELFF
TRBJ1-4	TRBV28	CASSTSGEGEKLFF
TRBJ2-1	TRBV6-1	CASSEKDRYYNEQFF
TRBJ2-3	TRBV14	CASSQAQRASTDTQYF
TRBJ2-3	TRBV5-1	CASSLPGLATDTQYF
TRBJ2-1	TRBV2	CASRGTSAYNEQFF
TRBJ2-7	TRBV7-9	CASSLVGVTYEQYF
TRBJ1-3	TRBV5-4	CASSYWGAGGNTIYF
TRBJ2-7	TRBV19	CASSTGQGAYEQYF